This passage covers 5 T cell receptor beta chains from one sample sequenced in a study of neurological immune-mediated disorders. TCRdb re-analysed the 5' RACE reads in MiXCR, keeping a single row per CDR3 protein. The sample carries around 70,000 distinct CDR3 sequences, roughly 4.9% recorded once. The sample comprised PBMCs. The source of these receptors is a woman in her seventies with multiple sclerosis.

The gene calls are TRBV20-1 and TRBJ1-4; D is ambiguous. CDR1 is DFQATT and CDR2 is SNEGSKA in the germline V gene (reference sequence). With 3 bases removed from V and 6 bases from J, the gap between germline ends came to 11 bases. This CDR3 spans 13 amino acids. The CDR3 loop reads CSASRRAHEKLFF. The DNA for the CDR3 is TGCAGTGCTAGCCGAAGGGCTCATGAAAAACTGTTTTTT.

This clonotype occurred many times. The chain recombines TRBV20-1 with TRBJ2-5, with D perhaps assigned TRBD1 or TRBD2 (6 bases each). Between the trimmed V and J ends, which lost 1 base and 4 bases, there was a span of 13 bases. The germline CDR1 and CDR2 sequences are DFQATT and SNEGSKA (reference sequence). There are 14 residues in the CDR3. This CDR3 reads CSARGGAQGETQYF. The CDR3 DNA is TGCAGTGCTAGAGGGGGGGCACAGGGAGAGACCCAGTACTTC.

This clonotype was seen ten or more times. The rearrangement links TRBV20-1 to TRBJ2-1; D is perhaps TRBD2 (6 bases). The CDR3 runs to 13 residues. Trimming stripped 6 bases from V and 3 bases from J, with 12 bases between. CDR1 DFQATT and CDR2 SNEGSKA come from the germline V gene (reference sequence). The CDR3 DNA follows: TGCAGTGCCTGGGACTCAGACTACAATGAGCAGTTCTTC. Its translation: CSAWDSDYNEQFF.

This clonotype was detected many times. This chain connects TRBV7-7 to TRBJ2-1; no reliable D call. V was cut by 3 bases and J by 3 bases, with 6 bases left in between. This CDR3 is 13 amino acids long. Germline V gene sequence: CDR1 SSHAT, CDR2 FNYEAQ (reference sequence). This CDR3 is CASSFSRYNEQFF. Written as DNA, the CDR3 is TGTGCCAGCAGCTTTAGTCGCTACAATGAGCAGTTCTTC. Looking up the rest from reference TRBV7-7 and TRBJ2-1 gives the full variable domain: GAGVSQSPRYKVTKRGQDVTLRCDPISSHATLYWYQQALGQGPEFLTYFNYEAQPDKSGLPSDRFSAERPEGSISTLTIQRTEQRDSAMYRCASSFSRYNEQFFGPGTRLTVL.

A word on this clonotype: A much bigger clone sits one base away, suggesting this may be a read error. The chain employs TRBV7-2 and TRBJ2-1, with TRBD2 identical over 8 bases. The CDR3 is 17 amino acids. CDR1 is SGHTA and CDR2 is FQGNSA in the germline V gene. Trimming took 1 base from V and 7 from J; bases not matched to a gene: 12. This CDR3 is CASSLVGWGLDQNEQFF. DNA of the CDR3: TGTGCCAGCAGCTTAGTGGGGTGGGGACTAGACCAAAATGAGCAGTTCTTC.